This paragraph covers one T cell receptor beta chain sequence. Its antigen remains unidentified. Additional DNA sequences in this sample encode the identical CDR3. Assay runs were performed at deep level. The repertoire was sequenced with immunoSEQ multiplex PCR; TCRdb's copy has only in-frame clones and lacks some. The sample lists under 1,100,000 clones, 75% to 85% seen once, with 0.5% to 0.65% in the top ten. This entry comes from a study of shared clonotypes between healthy human individuals. Study findings and constraints: Sampling covered nothing but blood. Tissue TCR repertoires likely differ from those found in blood.

V lost 3 bases, J lost 5 bases, and 5 bases stayed unmatched. The length of the CDR3 is 14 residues. The germline CDR1 and CDR2 sequences are LNHNV and YYDKDF (reference sequence). This sequence originates from a man younger than 30 in good health. Some clones in this sample may be carry-over from other donors' samples. The chain has TRBV15 and TRBJ1-1; 8 bases agree with TRBD1. Sequencing input: memory CD4+ T cells from PBMCs. Subset defined: CD45RA-negative fraction. The CDR3 spells CATSRDRVGTEAFF. As DNA, the CDR3 is TGTGCCACCAGCAGGGACAGGGTTGGGACTGAAGCTTTCTTT.